This T cell receptor beta chain was profiled in a study of human T cells and chemical hapten exposure. The CDR3 covers 15 residues. V was cut by 3 bases and J by 3 bases, with 18 bases left in between. Germline values: CDR1 DFQATT, CDR2 SNEGSKA (reference sequence). Stated time point: patch test 2, 6 weeks after DPC sensitization. Treatment of the sample: therapeutic diphenylcyclopropenone sensitization with weekly scalp DPC. There are a few counts of this clonotype. Under the authors' procedure: Samples held a median of approximately 96,000 TCRs, range roughly 23,224–750,000. TCRdb fed the RACE reads into MiXCR, producing one record per CDR3 protein. In this record, the V and J calls reflect TCRdb's handling and not the investigators' own analysis. There are approximately 89,000 distinct CDR3 sequences in the sample; roughly a tenth occur only once, and 2% to 2.5% lies in the top ten.

The clonotype comes from a woman in her twenties or thirties with alopecia areata. Some clones in this sample may be carry-over from other donors' samples. Specimen: whole blood, collected in connection with sensitization to the hapten diphenylcyclopropenone (DPC). V is TRBV20-1 and J is TRBJ2-7, with D tentatively TRBD1 or TRBD2 (5 bases each). This CDR3 is CSASAGTRWGYEQYF. CDR3 in DNA: TGCAGTGCTAGCGCCGGGACCCGATGGGGCTACGAGCAGTACTTC.